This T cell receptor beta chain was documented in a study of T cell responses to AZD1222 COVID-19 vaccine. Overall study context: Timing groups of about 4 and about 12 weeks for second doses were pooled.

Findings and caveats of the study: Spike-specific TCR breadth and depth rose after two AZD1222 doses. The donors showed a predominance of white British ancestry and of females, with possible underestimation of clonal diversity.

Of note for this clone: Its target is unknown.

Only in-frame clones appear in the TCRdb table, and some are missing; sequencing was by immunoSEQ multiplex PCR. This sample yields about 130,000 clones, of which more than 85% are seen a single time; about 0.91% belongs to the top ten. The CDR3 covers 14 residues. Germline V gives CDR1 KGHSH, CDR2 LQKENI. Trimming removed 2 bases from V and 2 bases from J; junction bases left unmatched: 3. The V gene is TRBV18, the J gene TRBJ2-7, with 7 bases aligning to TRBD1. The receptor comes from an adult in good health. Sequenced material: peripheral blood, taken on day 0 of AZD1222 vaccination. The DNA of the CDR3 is TGTGCCAGCTCACCAACGGGACAGACCTACGAGCAGTACTTC. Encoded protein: CASSPTGQTYEQYF. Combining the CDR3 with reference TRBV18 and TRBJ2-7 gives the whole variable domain NAGVMQNPRHLVRRRGQEARLRCSPMKGHSHVYWYRQLPEEGLKFMVYLQKENIIDESGMPKERFSAEFPKEGPSILRIQQVVRGDSAAYFCASSPTGQTYEQYFGPGTRLTVT.